This TCR beta chain was documented in a study of cytomegalovirus exposure and HLA in healthy donors (dated by TCRdb to 2017 to 2019). A note on the overall study: An earlier analysis of roughly 630 of the donors reported about 290 Gb of sequence data and roughly 110 million unique TCR beta sequences from some 180 million T cells. The study used immunosequencing to profile the T cell repertoires of 666 subjects and linked those repertoires to cytomegalovirus serostatus. The study aimed to test whether signatures of past pathogen exposure could be identified by cataloging public T cell receptors. To decide whether each TCR beta V gene segment behaved as functional or pseudogenic, an earlier analysis of some 600 of the donors relied on high-throughput TCR beta sequencing. Besides the first cohort of around 700 subjects, a separate validation cohort made up of 120 different subjects was used. The number of typed donors differed by locus: roughly 620-640 for A, B, C, DRB1 and DQB1; 522 for DQA1; roughly 600 for DPA1; and around 450 for DPB1. The genetic ancestry cluster associated with self-reported Caucasian donors included 80% to 90% of the roughly 400 genotyped donors. Genome-wide SNP genotypes for about 65% of the 666 donors were used in a later genetic analysis, which treated that subset as a discovery cohort. All discovery cohort repertoires had been generated on a single sequencing platform. Approximately 330 gigabases of sequencing data and around 80 million unique TCR sequences made up an early release that covered fewer than 650 HLA-typed donors. Donor age, sex, ethnicity and CMV serostatus were compiled alongside the repertoire data. The later analysis used no new phenotypic data to find candidate immune exposures, relying instead on TCR beta sequences and their occurrence across donors. HLA typing covered class I and class II loci at four-digit resolution. A later analysis re-examined previously published TCR beta repertoires from more than 600 donors and added high-resolution HLA genotyping to investigate patterns of TCR occurrence. Roughly five DR-DQ haplotypes were handled as single units for association and clustering, since linkage in the cohort was strong. High-throughput TCR immunosequencing, statistical association of individual TCRs with disease status, and machine learning were combined to predict cytomegalovirus infection status. Across under 500 genotyped donors of the cohort, an average of approximately 220,000 unique TCR beta nucleotide sequences per donor were sequenced, and roughly 18% of those sequences were non-productive. Results and caveats for the whole study, not just this receptor: Most CMV-associated TCR beta chains appeared to be HLA-restricted in a later analysis, and the HLA associations seemed to be driven largely by CMV exposure. Compared with the roughly 670-donor mean, donors in an Asian-associated ancestry cluster had fewer N-insertions in productive TCRs, according to a later genetic analysis. Broadly in line with IMGT annotations, most TCR beta V segments showed up in productive rearrangements about 90% or about 30% of the time in an earlier analysis of some 590 of the donors. In a later analysis, TCR association rates were found to vary across HLA loci, with the most associated TCRs seen for DRB1 alleles and the fewest for HLA-C alleles. An association between a missense DCLRE1C variant and V-gene and J-gene trimming of TCR beta chains was found in a later genetic analysis and replicated in an independent cohort. HLA typing was unavailable for some donors at each locus, so association tests used only the typed subset. When HLA alleles, especially DR and DQ, strongly co-occurred, TCR associations were difficult to assign to individual alleles. The authors suggested that the approach could potentially be extended to other disease states and immunological phenotypes. Roughly uniform sequencing depth across donors was assumed in presence/absence analyses, although this assumption may not hold. In vitro tests confirmed that a few of the cytomegalovirus-associated TCR beta chains recognize cytomegalovirus antigens. CMV serostatus was the only immune exposure information available for the cohort. A further reported finding was that TCR beta sequences accurately predicted the HLA-A and HLA-B alleles for most subjects in the first cohort. This cohort had only TCR beta chains sequenced, and the lack of alpha or paired-chain data limited which features could be detected. While some public TCRs were present in many individuals, most TCR sequences turned up only very rarely across donors. The sequencing pipeline was judged likely to have produced a cluster of highly shared sequence variants as a technical artifact. The classifier was reported to diagnose cytomegalovirus status with high specificity and sensitivity in both the original cohort and the validation cohort. A later analysis reported that several top co-occurrence clusters appeared linked to parvovirus B19, influenza, CMV and Epstein-Barr virus. Compared with equally common non-associated chains, HLA-associated TCR beta chains in a later analysis were more clonally expanded and had lower generation probabilities. Because counts were too low, roughly 16 rarely observed V segments, including chromosome 9 orphons, were left out of the earlier analysis of 587 of the donors. Specific HLA alleles were associated with about 17,000 TCR beta sequences at a false discovery rate of 0.05 in a later analysis. A total of fewer than 200 TCR beta chains were listed by the study as associated with cytomegalovirus. Correlated functional status among segregating V segments might reflect linkage disequilibrium, but an unknown experimental factor could not be ruled out.

Remarks on this clone: Its antigen is not yet known. Per-base quality was not reported, and no clone a single base away is much larger than it.

The cohort was made up of hundreds of healthy bone marrow donors. At the time of sampling, every cohort member was nominally healthy, though immune exposures that went unrecorded were likely present. The donor tested CMV seropositive and was one of the 289 seropositive cohort members. Each donor provided a peripheral blood sample, and peripheral blood mononuclear cells were used for TCR beta sequencing. The Qiagen DNeasy Blood Extraction Kit was used to extract genomic DNA from the blood cell samples. The library relied on the immunoSEQ multiplex PCR assay. For the multiplex PCR, a mixture combining 60 forward primers for TCR Vbeta segments and 13 reverse primers for TCR Jbeta segments was used. Amplification of the CDR3 region of rearranged TCR beta genes was performed with a multiplex PCR assay on genomic DNA. Amplified TCR beta libraries were sequenced as 87-base-pair reads on the Illumina HiSeq System. The authors processed their data as follows. In a later analysis, 70 million to 95 million unique TCR beta chains were counted across the roughly 670 repertoires, and roughly 11 million of these chains were shared by at least two donors. To remove PCR and sequencing errors, raw reads were error-corrected and collapsed into unique sequences using a nearest-neighbor algorithm that merged closely related sequences. Alignment of CDR3 sequences to IMGT reference sequences was used to assign V, D and J gene segments. For a sequence to be retained, at least a six-nucleotide match to both a V gene segment and a J gene segment was required. Rearrangements were called productive when the CDR3 lacked stop codons and stayed in frame with V and J; all others were non-productive. CDR3 was defined by IMGT convention, running from the second conserved V-encoded cysteine to the conserved J-encoded phenylalanine. The earlier analysis of roughly 590 of the donors excluded any sequence lacking an unambiguous match to a single V gene segment. An earlier analysis of some 610 of the donors called V segments functional above 56.7% productive rearrangements and segregating when the between-donor standard deviation exceeded 5%. A statistical classification framework was built for diagnosing cytomegalovirus status from the catalog of TCR beta chain sequences. In a later analysis, V and J genes were assigned by comparing TCR nucleotide sequences against IMGT/GENE-DB human TR gene sequences. Using the TCRdist pipeline, a later analysis assigned CDR3 sequences along with most-parsimonious VDJ recombination scenarios. In a later analysis, every TCR beta chain was defined by the combination of its CDR3 amino acid sequence and its V-gene family, and reads without a unique V-gene family were dropped. A later analysis removed 500 to 600 highly shared, low-generation-probability nucleotide sequences to deal with suspected cross-contamination and a sequencing artifact. In a later analysis, a clonal expansion index was calculated for each public chain from normalized within-repertoire ranks of inferred template counts. In a later analysis, generation probabilities were computed with a VDJ recombination model fitted to out-of-frame rearrangements, and the resulting probabilities were checked against IGoR. A later analysis scored TCR-TCR, TCR-HLA and TCR-CMV co-occurrence with hypergeometric tests, applying a repertoire-size bias correction to TCR pairs. To estimate false discovery rates, a later analysis permuted the HLA or CMV assignments 20 times. In a later analysis, co-occurring TCRs were grouped using DBSCAN, and TCRdist sequence similarity was added for clustering within HLA-allele-positive subsets. For co-occurrence clustering, repertoires with fewer than 30,000 or more than 120,000 public chains were excluded, along with 5 or 6 repertoires with anomalous nucleotide sharing. TCRdb obtained this table from immuneACCESS and retained in-frame rearrangements with V and J assigned. These tables miss some clones; where compared with another copy, unresolved V genes account for less than half of the shortfall, and the remainder is unexplained. V and J calls and clone size are given by that table; D and trimming were obtained from the DNA. This sample is represented by approximately 160,000 clones; 68% of them were singletons. The biggest ten clones account for less than 3.5% of the sample.

The specimen sequenced was PBMCs. The TCR sequence derives from a woman aged 35 to 49 in good health and CMV-seropositive.

The CDR3 amino acid sequence is: CATSRAQVNYGYTF. The base sequence is TGTGCCACCAGCAGAGCCCAGGTTAACTATGGCTACACCTTC. The V and J genes are TRBV15 and TRBJ1-2; the D gene remains uncertain. Trimming at the junction amounts to 1 base on V and 1 base on J, and the germline ends lie 7 bases apart. CDR1 and CDR2 are read off the germline V gene (reference sequence) as LNHNV and YYDKDF. Inclusive of the bounding cysteine and phenylalanine, the CDR3 is 14 residues long. CDR3 DNA is the only sequence kept; it has 42 bases, read in frame from the first base.